Listed below are T cell receptor beta chains from one sample, sequenced in a study of T cells in Graves' hyperthyroidism and ophthalmopathy. TCRdb reprocessed the multiplex PCR reads with MiXCR, giving one entry per CDR3 protein. In the table there are 500,000 to 600,000 distinct CDR3 sequences, roughly 46% of which are singletons. The sequencing sample was made of peripheral blood or thyroid tissue (not recorded which). The origin of the receptors is an adult woman with Graves' disease, either hyperthyroidism or ophthalmopathy (not recorded which). CDR3s include the opening cysteine and the closing phenylalanine or tryptophan. D genes are given only for firm matches. Clone size is stated in some rows and not others, as once, few, many or a class when expanded.

TRBJ2-2	TRBV5-6	.	few	TGTGCCAGCACCCTGGTAGGCGGGGAGCTGTTTTTT	CASTLVGGELFF
TRBJ1-2	TRBV30	.	many	TGTGCCTGGAGCCCGACAGTTGGCTATGGCTACACCTTC	CAWSPTVGYGYTF
TRBJ2-7	TRBV9	TRBD1	many	TGTGCCAGCAGCTCGACGGACAGGGGTCTTTACGAGCAGTACTTC	CASSSTDRGLYEQYF
TRBJ1-1	TRBV6-6	TRBD1	.	TGTGCCAGCAGTCCAGGGGGGACTGAAACTTTCTTT	CASSPGGTETFF
TRBJ1-3	TRBV24-1	.	many	TGTGCCGCCGGCGGCACTGGAAACACCATATATTTT	CAAGGTGNTIYF
TRBJ2-5	TRBV7-9	TRBD1	.	TGTGCCAGCAGCTTGAGGCCCCGGGACAGGGAAGAGACCCAGTACTTC	CASSLRPRDREETQYF
TRBJ1-2	TRBV13	TRBD1	many	TGTGCCAGCAGCTGGAGGACAGGGAACTATGGCTACACCTTC	CASSWRTGNYGYTF
TRBJ2-7	TRBV10-3	.	once	TGTGCCATCAGTGAGATACAGGGAGTGTCCGGGGAGCTGTACTTC	CAISEIQGVSGELYF
TRBJ2-7	TRBV7-2	TRBD1	.	TGTGCCAGCAGCACGGGACAGGGGGTTGACGAGCAGTACTTC	CASSTGQGVDEQYF
TRBJ1-2	TRBV7-3	.	few	TGTGCCAGCAGCTTACCCGCATTTGGCTACACCTTC	CASSLPAFGYTF
TRBJ2-5	TRBV15	.	.	TGTGCCACCAGCAGGGGGAGCCCCTTCCAAGAGACCCAGTACTTC	CATSRGSPFQETQYF
TRBJ2-7	TRBV7-6	.	.	TGTGCCAGCAGCTTAGGTGGGGGTTCGGGAGAGCAGTACTTC	CASSLGGGSGEQYF
TRBJ2-7	TRBV2	.	.	TGTGCCAGCAACCCAAGGGCCACCACCGGCGAGCAGTACTTC	CASNPRATTGEQYF
TRBJ1-2	TRBV7-9	.	.	TGTGCCAGCAGCCTAGTTGACAGCCGGAGTGGGAGCTACACCTTC	CASSLVDSRSGSYTF
TRBJ1-2	TRBV20-1	TRBD1	many	TGCAGTGCTGGGGGACAGGGGAACTATGGCTACACCTTC	CSAGGQGNYGYTF
TRBJ2-7	TRBV7-9	.	many	TGTGCCAGCGCCCTTGACAGGACCTACGAGCAGTACTTC	CASALDRTYEQYF
TRBJ2-7	TRBV6-5	.	many	TGTGCCAGCAGTTACTTCAGGGGCAGGGAGCAGTACTTC	CASSYFRGREQYF
TRBJ2-7	TRBV11-2	.	many	TGTGCCAGCAGCGTTATTCAGGCCCAGTACTTC	CASSVIQAQYF
TRBJ1-1	TRBV29-1	.	few	TGCAGCGTTGATGGGCATCGTGAAGCTTTCTTT	CSVDGHREAFF
TRBJ1-1	TRBV11-1	.	.	TGTGCCAGCAGCTTACGCTGCAGGCAGGGTGGACGGACTGAAGCTTTCTTT	CASSLRCRQGGRTEAFF
TRBJ2-2	TRBV5-1	.	many	TGCGCCAGCAGCTCGCAGGGGGGGCAAACCGGGGAGCTGTTTTTT	CASSSQGGQTGELFF
TRBJ2-2	TRBV20-1	TRBD1	.	TGCACCGTGGGGGGACAGGGGGTCGCCACCGGGGAGCTGTTTTTT	CTVGGQGVATGELFF
TRBJ1-2	TRBV9	.	.	TGTGCCAGCAGCGGATCCCGGGACGGGTCCCACTATGGCTACACCTTC	CASSGSRDGSHYGYTF
TRBJ1-5	TRBV5-1	.	.	TGCGCCAGCAGGCAAGACTTGTCCGATCAGCCCCAGCATTTT	CASRQDLSDQPQHF
TRBJ1-1	TRBV6-5	.	few	TGTGCCTCAAGGAGGGGGGAGAACACTGAAGCTTTCTTT	CASRRGENTEAFF
TRBJ1-3	TRBV13	.	once	.	CACSASSSSGNTIYF
TRBJ1-1	TRBV7-9	.	few	TGTGCCAGCAGCTTAGTATCAGGTGAAGCTTTCTTT	CASSLVSGEAFF
TRBJ2-7	TRBV15	.	.	TGTGCCACCAGCAGCTACCCTTCCTACGAGCAGTACTTC	CATSSYPSYEQYF
TRBJ2-2	TRBV2	TRBD1	once	TGTGCCAGCCGGGACAGGGCCACCGGGGAGCTGTTTTTT	CASRDRATGELFF
TRBJ2-5	TRBV7-3	TRBD1	many	TGTGCCAGCAGCTTAACCGGGGACAGCTACCAAGAGACCCAGTACTTC	CASSLTGDSYQETQYF
TRBJ2-2	TRBV6-1	.	many	TGTGCCAGCAGTGAGCACAGGGAGGCCGGGGAGCTGTTTTTT	CASSEHREAGELFF
TRBJ1-5	TRBV6-5	TRBD1	.	TGTGCCAGCAGATCGGGACAGTTACAGCCCCAGCATTTT	CASRSGQLQPQHF
TRBJ2-7	TRBV18	.	.	TGTGTCAGCTCACCGGACGGGAACGAGCAGTACTTC	CVSSPDGNEQYF
TRBJ2-5	TRBV7-2	.	.	TGTGCCAGCAGCTTACGGACGGCTTATTTGGACTTC	CASSLRTAYLDF
TRBJ2-7	TRBV20-1	TRBD2	many	TGCAGTGCTAGAGTCTTAGCGGGGCTCGAGTACTTC	CSARVLAGLEYF
TRBJ1-5	TRBV24-1	TRBD1	.	TGTGCCACCAGCGACAGGGATCAGCCCCAGCATTTT	CATSDRDQPQHF
TRBJ2-7	TRBV28	TRBD2	.	TGTGCCAGCAGTTTAATAGAACTAGCGGGAGGGCTTACAGGCGAGCAGTACTTC	CASSLIELAGGLTGEQYF
TRBJ1-1	TRBV12-3/TRBV12-4	.	many	TGTGCCAGCAGTCTCCAGGGAAGCGGCACTGAAGCTTTCTTT	CASSLQGSGTEAFF
TRBJ2-2	TRBV15	TRBD1	many	TGTGCCACCAGTTGGAGCGGGACAGGGACCGGGGAGCTGTTTTTT	CATSWSGTGTGELFF
TRBJ1-6	TRBV30	TRBD1	many	TGTGCCTGGAGTGTACAGGGGAGATCACCCCTCCACTTT	CAWSVQGRSPLHF
TRBJ2-1	TRBV7-9	.	once	TGTGCCAGCAGCACGGGTTGGGTCCATGAGCAGTTCTTC	CASSTGWVHEQFF
TRBJ1-2	TRBV7-9	.	many	TGTGCCAGCAGCTTAGGTTGGACCCCAGGGCATGGCTACACCTTC	CASSLGWTPGHGYTF
TRBJ1-5	TRBV12-3/TRBV12-4	.	many	TGTGCCAGCAGTCACGGGACTCTCGGACAGCCCCAGCATTTT	CASSHGTLGQPQHF
TRBJ2-1	TRBV7-7	TRBD1	.	TGTGCTAGCAGCTTCGGCAGGGGGCTTGATGAGCAGTTCTTC	CASSFGRGLDEQFF
TRBJ2-3	TRBV2	.	.	TGTGCCAGCAGGCGGGCGGGAAACACAGATACGCAGTATTTT	CASRRAGNTDTQYF
TRBJ2-7	TRBV9	.	many	TGTGCCAGCAGTACCCCCGGTCGCGAGCAGTACTTC	CASSTPGREQYF
TRBJ2-2	TRBV10-3	.	.	TGTGCCATCAGTGAGTTTACTAGAGGGGGCACCGGGGAGCTGTTTTTT	CAISEFTRGGTGELFF
TRBJ2-1	TRBV24-1	.	.	TGTGCCACCAGCCGTGATAGGGGTCAGCTAGGGAGGAATGAGCAGTTCTTC	CATSRDRGQLGRNEQFF
TRBJ1-2	TRBV7-6	.	many	TGTGCCAGCAGCTTAAACCCACAGGGCTATGGCTACACCTTC	CASSLNPQGYGYTF
TRBJ2-2	TRBV10-2	TRBD1	many	TGCGCCAGCTTTGGGACAGACACCGGGGAGCTGTTTTTT	CASFGTDTGELFF
TRBJ1-6	TRBV2	.	few	TGTGCCAGCAGTGAGCAAGGGGCAGTCGGTTCACCCCTCCACTTT	CASSEQGAVGSPLHF